This is a list of T cell receptor beta chains from one sample in a study of spatial heterogeneity in lung cancer. Via MiXCR, TCRdb re-called the 5' RACE reads, giving one row per CDR3 protein. Seen here are several thousand distinct CDR3 sequences, approximately 16% observed once, and the top ten hold approximately 22%. The sample was lung tumor tissue, taken at surgery. The receptors stem from a female donor with early-stage non-small cell lung cancer. Both conserved end residues are part of each CDR3. D genes are given only for firm matches. Clone size is shown for a subset of rows, as once, few, many or a class of expanded clone.

TRBJ2-1,NA,few,TRBV14,TGTGCCAGCAGCCAAGTGTCACTCTACAATGAGCAGTTCTTC,CASSQVSLYNEQFF
TRBJ1-1,NA,few,TRBV6-2/TRBV6-3,TGTGCCAGCAGTTACCGCCGACGTGAAGACCACAAACGGGACACTGAAGCTTTCTTT,CASSYRRREDHKRDTEAFF
TRBJ1-3,NA,many,TRBV20-1,TGCAGTGCTAGAGATGGCGGACACTCTGGAAACACCATATATTTT,CSARDGGHSGNTIYF
TRBJ2-2,NA,NA,TRBV5-1,TGCGCCAGCAGCACTTTAGCGGAGGGGAACACCGGGGAGCTGTTTTTT,CASSTLAEGNTGELFF
TRBJ2-5,NA,many,TRBV5-1,TGCGCCAGCAGCGACCCCCAGGGGGGAGGAGAGACCCAGTACTTC,CASSDPQGGGETQYF
TRBJ1-1,NA,few,TRBV20-1,TGCAGTGCTTTTGGAAGTGAAATTAGGGGGACTGAAGCTTTCTTT,CSAFGSEIRGTEAFF
TRBJ2-5,NA,NA,TRBV27,TGTGCCAGCATCTCAGGGGAGACCCAGTACTTC,CASISGETQYF
TRBJ1-4,TRBD1,once,TRBV13,TGTGCCAGCAGCCTAGACAGGGAAGGGGAAAAACTGTTTTTT,CASSLDREGEKLFF
TRBJ1-2,NA,medium-sized,TRBV12-3/TRBV12-4,TGTGCCAGCAGTCGCAATGGGCCATATGGCTACACCTTC,CASSRNGPYGYTF
TRBJ2-1,NA,many,TRBV7-3,TGTGCCAGCAGCTTAATCGGGGGCCGCCTTGATGAGCAGTTCTTC,CASSLIGGRLDEQFF
TRBJ1-2,NA,medium-sized,TRBV7-2,TGTGCCAGCAGCTACCGGACGGCGTTGGGCTACACCTTC,CASSYRTALGYTF
TRBJ1-2,NA,many,TRBV2,TGTGCCAGCAGTGCCGGACAGAACTATGGCTACACCTTC,CASSAGQNYGYTF
TRBJ2-3,TRBD2,NA,TRBV20-1,TGCAGTGCTGAGACTAGCGGCACAGATACGCAGTATTTT,CSAETSGTDTQYF
TRBJ1-2,NA,NA,TRBV12-3/TRBV12-4,TGTGCCAGCAGTTTAGGCTATGGCTACACCTTC,CASSLGYGYTF
TRBJ2-7,TRBD2,many,TRBV20-1,TGCAGTGCTAGAGATCCGGCTAGCGGACCCTACGAGCAGTACTTC,CSARDPASGPYEQYF
TRBJ2-2,NA,NA,TRBV6-6,TGTGCCAGCAGAGACTCAAACACCGGGGAGCTGTTTTTT,CASRDSNTGELFF
TRBJ1-1,NA,medium-sized,TRBV6-1,TGTGCCAGCAGAGCATCGATGACAGGAAGTGGTATGAACACTGAAGCTTTCTTT,CASRASMTGSGMNTEAFF
TRBJ1-2,TRBD1,NA,TRBV5-1,TGCGCCAGAGCCTTACAGGGGATCGTCGGCTATGGCTACACCTTC,CARALQGIVGYGYTF
TRBJ2-5,NA,NA,TRBV18,TGTGCCAGCTCACCGGGGGTTCAAGAGACCCAGTACTTC,CASSPGVQETQYF